This T cell receptor (beta chain) was observed in a study of cytomegalovirus exposure and HLA in healthy donors (dated by TCRdb to 2015 to 2018). About the full investigation: An earlier analysis of more than 550 of the donors reported approximately 300 Gb of sequence data and around 100 million unique TCR beta sequences obtained from approximately 180 million T cells. Roughly 300 gigabases of sequencing data and roughly 80 million unique TCR sequences made up an early release that covered approximately 650 HLA-typed donors. Among the approximately 400 genotyped donors, around 81% belonged to the genetic ancestry cluster associated with self-reported Caucasian donors. The study was designed to test whether signatures of past pathogen exposure could be identified by cataloging public T cell receptors. The T cell repertoires of 666 subjects were profiled by immunosequencing and related to cytomegalovirus serostatus. A separate validation cohort of 90 to 150 different subjects was used in addition to the roughly 670-subject first cohort. To predict cytomegalovirus infection status, the study combined high-throughput TCR immunosequencing, statistical association of individual TCRs with disease status, and machine learning. A later analysis re-analyzed previously published TCR beta repertoires from about 730 donors and added high-resolution HLA genotyping to study TCR occurrence patterns. Rather than using new phenotypic data, the later analysis identified candidate immune exposures from TCR beta sequences and from how often those sequences occurred across donors. An earlier analysis of some 500 of the donors applied high-throughput TCR beta sequencing to assess whether each TCR beta V gene segment acted as functional or pseudogenic. Donor age, sex, ethnicity and CMV serostatus were compiled alongside the repertoire data. A later genetic analysis took genome-wide SNP genotypes for about 55% of the 666 donors and used that subset as a discovery cohort. All discovery cohort repertoires had been generated using a single sequencing platform. HLA typing covered class I and class II loci at four-digit resolution. Typing coverage varied by locus: roughly 620-640 donors for A, B, C, DRB1 and DQB1; around 560 for DQA1; around 570 for DPA1; roughly 470 for DPB1. Roughly five DR-DQ haplotypes were handled as single units for association and clustering, since linkage in the cohort was strong. Among some 410 genotyped donors of the cohort, an average of about 220,000 unique TCR beta nucleotide sequences was sequenced per donor, of which 15% to 20% were non-productive.

The investigation overall reported the following: The authors suggested that the approach could potentially be generalized to other disease states and immunological phenotypes. The study listed 150 to 200 TCR beta chains as associated with cytomegalovirus. Because counts were too low, seventeen rarely observed V segments, including chromosome 9 orphons, were excluded from the earlier analysis of under 650 of the donors. Most TCR sequences were observed very rarely across donors, whereas some public TCRs were present in many individuals. In vitro tests confirmed that a few of the cytomegalovirus-associated TCR beta chains recognize cytomegalovirus antigens. Sequencing depth was assumed to be roughly uniform across donors in the presence/absence analyses, though that assumption may not hold. In both the original and validation cohorts, the classifier was reported to diagnose cytomegalovirus status with high specificity and sensitivity. Because the 87-base-pair reads could not distinguish some IMGT-functional V segments, including TRBV6-2 and TRBV6-3, those segments were excluded. At a false discovery rate of 0.05, a later analysis linked under 20,000 TCR beta sequences to specific HLA alleles. A further reported finding was that TCR beta sequences accurately predicted the HLA-A and HLA-B alleles for most subjects in the first cohort. Immune exposure information for the cohort was limited to CMV serostatus. In a later analysis, most CMV-associated TCR beta chains were found to appear HLA-restricted, with HLA associations seemingly driven largely by CMV exposure. In a later analysis, several top co-occurrence clusters were reported to appear linked to parvovirus B19, influenza, CMV and Epstein-Barr virus. An earlier analysis of roughly 570 of the donors showed that most TCR beta V segments appeared in productive rearrangements either about 87% or about 30% of the time, which broadly matched IMGT annotations. A later analysis found that TCR association rates varied across HLA loci, with DRB1 alleles showing the most associated TCRs and HLA-C alleles the fewest. In this cohort, only TCR beta chains were sequenced, and detectable features were limited by the absence of alpha or paired-chain data. When HLA alleles, especially DR and DQ, strongly co-occurred, TCR associations were difficult to assign to individual alleles. Correlated functional status among segregating V segments might reflect linkage disequilibrium, but an unknown experimental factor could not be ruled out. According to a later genetic analysis, donors in an Asian-associated ancestry cluster had fewer N-insertions in productive TCRs than the roughly 670-donor mean. A cluster of highly shared sequence variants was judged likely to represent a technical artifact of the sequencing pipeline. An association between a missense DCLRE1C variant and V-gene and J-gene trimming of TCR beta chains was found in a later genetic analysis and replicated in an independent cohort. In a later analysis, HLA-associated TCR beta chains were found to be more clonally expanded and to have lower generation probabilities than equally common non-associated chains. Because HLA typing was unavailable for some donors at each locus, only the typed subset was used in association tests.

The cohort was made up of approximately 670 healthy bone marrow donors. At the time of sampling, all cohort members were nominally healthy, though unrecorded immune exposures were likely present. The donor was CMV seronegative and belonged to the group of over 350 seronegative cohort members. Each donor provided a peripheral blood sample, and peripheral blood mononuclear cells were used for TCR beta sequencing. Genomic DNA was extracted from the blood cell samples with the Qiagen DNeasy Blood Extraction Kit. The CDR3 covers 17 residues, taking in both the cysteine and the phenylalanine. Only CDR3 DNA remains: 51 bases, in frame from the first base. The germline V gene (reference sequence) specifies SGHNT as CDR1 and YYREEE as CDR2. Trimming removed 4 bases from V and 0 bases from J, leaving 16 bases between the germline ends. Regarding this clone: Its recognized antigen is unknown.

The library was generated by the immunoSEQ multiplex PCR assay. A mixture of 60 forward primers for TCR Vbeta segments and 13 reverse primers for TCR Jbeta segments was used in the multiplex PCR. The CDR3 region of rearranged TCR beta genes was amplified from genomic DNA by a multiplex PCR assay. On the Illumina HiSeq System, the amplified TCR beta libraries were sequenced as 87-base-pair reads. As for the original processing: A later analysis tallied approximately 87 million unique TCR beta chains across the 666 repertoires, and about 12 million of those chains were shared by two or more donors. A nearest-neighbor algorithm error-corrected the raw reads and collapsed the reads into unique sequences, merging closely related sequences to remove PCR and sequencing errors. Alignment of CDR3 sequences to IMGT reference sequences was used to assign V, D and J gene segments. For a sequence to be retained, a match of at least six nucleotides was required to both a V gene segment and a J gene segment. Rearrangements were called productive when the CDR3 lacked stop codons and stayed in frame with V and J; all others were non-productive. CDR3 was defined by IMGT convention, running from the second conserved V-encoded cysteine to the conserved J-encoded phenylalanine. Sequences without an unambiguous match to a single V gene segment were excluded from the earlier analysis of 450 to 750 of the donors. An earlier analysis of 587 of the donors called V segments functional above 56.7% productive rearrangements and segregating when the between-donor standard deviation exceeded 5%. A statistical classification framework was developed to diagnose cytomegalovirus status using the catalog of TCR beta chain sequences. A later analysis assigned V and J genes by comparing TCR nucleotide sequences with IMGT/GENE-DB human TR gene sequences. A later analysis assigned CDR3 sequences and most-parsimonious VDJ recombination scenarios with the TCRdist pipeline. A later analysis defined each TCR beta chain by its CDR3 amino acid sequence plus V-gene family, and excluded reads lacking a unique V-gene family. In a later analysis, approximately 590 highly shared, low-generation-probability nucleotide sequences were removed to address suspected cross-contamination and a sequencing artifact. A later analysis calculated a clonal expansion index for each public chain from normalized within-repertoire ranks of inferred template counts. A later analysis computed generation probabilities with a VDJ recombination model fitted to out-of-frame rearrangements, and checked the results against IGoR. In a later analysis, TCR-TCR, TCR-HLA and TCR-CMV co-occurrence was scored with hypergeometric tests, and a repertoire-size bias correction was applied to TCR pairs. To estimate false discovery rates, a later analysis permuted the HLA or CMV assignments 20 times. In a later analysis, co-occurring TCRs were grouped using DBSCAN, with TCRdist sequence similarity added in when clustering inside HLA-allele-positive subsets. For co-occurrence clustering, repertoires with fewer than 30,000 or more than 120,000 public chains were excluded, along with 4 to 6 repertoires with anomalous nucleotide sharing. The table comes from immuneACCESS by way of TCRdb, which keeps in-frame sequences with V and J called. Part of the clones is missing from these tables; in studies checked, under half for an unresolved V gene and the rest for unknown reasons. V and J calls and clone size follow that table, whereas D and trimming were derived from the DNA. The sample's table covers approximately 110,000 clones. The ten biggest clones cover approximately 3.9% of the sample.

The V gene is TRBV5-4 and the J gene is TRBJ2-2; a weak D assignment points to TRBD2 (6 bases agree). Material for sequencing was PBMCs. This clonotype was sampled from a man younger than 35 in good health and CMV-seronegative. In nucleotides, the sequence is TGTGCCAGCAGCCCTCCCGGACTACCTGCGAACACCGGGGAGCTGTTTTTT. The translation is CASSPPGLPANTGELFF.